These 11 T cell receptor beta chains were all obtained from the same sample, sequenced in a study of technical replicates of blood from a few donors. TCRdb's table, derived via immunoSEQ multiplex PCR, lists solely in-frame clones and lacks some. This table has around 71,000 clones, about nine tenths appearing once. The sequenced material came from T cells isolated from PBMCs. All receptors come from a human donor in good health.

This rearrangement joins TRBV5-1 to TRBJ2-1; D unresolved. Germline V gene data show CDR1 as SGHRS and CDR2 as YFSETQ. The CDR3 runs 12 residues. Trimming removed 3 bases from V and 6 bases from J, with 7 bases in between. CDR3 in DNA: TGCGCCAGCAGCTCCCCTTCCAATGAGCAGTTCTTC. Translated, it gives CASSSPSNEQFF.

J is TRBJ1-3 and V is TRBV30; 8 bases are a match to TRBD1. The ends lost 3 bases at V and 0 bases at J; junction bases unmatched: 10. The CDR3 runs 17 residues. Germline V gene data show CDR1 as GTSNPN and CDR2 as SVGIG (reference sequence). CDR3 nucleotides: TGTGCCTGGAGCCCAGGGTGGACAGGGAGCTCTGGAAACACCATATATTTT. Translating gives CAWSPGWTGSSGNTIYF.

This clone was observed a handful of times. The chain is built from TRBV2 and TRBJ1-4, with D tentatively TRBD1 (5 bases). The length of the CDR3 is 13 residues. The germline V and J ends were trimmed by 11 bases and 7 bases, with 17 bases remaining between them. Germline assignment: CDR1 SNHLY and CDR2 FYNNEI. CDR3 residues: CAGAVAVGEKLFF. In nucleotides, the CDR3 is TGTGCCGGGGCGGTGGCAGTGGGTGAAAAACTGTTTTTT.

The chain links TRBV18 to TRBJ2-7; D might be TRBD2 (5 bases). This CDR3 has 14 residues. Germline CDR1 is KGHSH and CDR2 is LQKENI. V was clipped by 2 bases and J by 4 bases, with 12 bases between them. The CDR3 is CASSPGRPAYEQYF. DNA for the CDR3: TGTGCCAGCTCACCAGGGAGACCGGCGTACGAGCAGTACTTC.

This chain links TRBV6-5 with TRBJ1-1; TRBD1 might be the D (5 bases). V was cut by 8 bases and J by 0 bases, with 16 bases left in between. Germline V CDR1 and CDR2: MNHEY, SVGAGI. The CDR3 runs to 15 residues. CDR3 nucleotides: TGTGCCAGCGCAGGGACTCTGAACCTGAACACTGAAGCTTTCTTT. Amino acids: CASAGTLNLNTEAFF.

The CDR3 region has the DNA TGTGCCAGCAGCTTTGAAATGGGACAAAACATGGATACGCAGTATTTT. Protein sequence: CASSFEMGQNMDTQYF. The chain is built from TRBV5-6 and TRBJ2-3; D perhaps matches TRBD1 (6 bases). Germline values: CDR1 SGHDT, CDR2 YYEEEE. CDR3 length: 16 amino acids. The V gene lost 2 bases and the J gene lost 6 bases, with 19 bases spanning the gap.

The genes are TRBV5-6 and TRBJ2-7; D ambiguous. This CDR3 contains 13 residues. CDR1 is SGHDT and CDR2 is YYEEEE in the germline V gene. V was trimmed by 1 base and J by 2 bases, leaving 7 bases between them. CDR3 region: CASSLQDAYEQYF. In DNA form, the CDR3 reads TGTGCCAGCAGCTTGCAGGATGCCTACGAGCAGTACTTC.

This chain connects TRBV5-1 to TRBJ1-2, with 10 bases aligning to TRBD1. V lost 1 base to trimming and J lost 6 bases; unmatched junction nucleotides: 9. This CDR3 contains 16 residues. Germline lookup yields CDR1 SGHRS and CDR2 YFSETQ. In DNA, the CDR3 is TGCGCCAGCAGCTTGCATGGGGGGACAGGGGTAGATGGCTACACCTTC. Translation gives CASSLHGGTGVDGYTF.

V gene TRBV20-1 combines with J gene TRBJ2-7; the D is unclear. In germline, CDR1 is DFQATT, CDR2 SNEGSKA (reference sequence). V lost 6 bases and J lost 6, with 12 bases in between. The CDR3 spans 11 residues. In nucleotides, the CDR3 is TGCAGTGCAAAGACCGGCGGCGAGCAGTACTTC. Amino acid sequence: CSAKTGGEQYF.

CDR3 amino acids: CASSVTTGFEPQHF. The DNA for the CDR3 is TGTGCCAGCAGCGTGACAACAGGTTTCGAACCCCAGCATTTT. The chain employs TRBV28 and TRBJ1-5, with D maybe TRBD1 (5 bases). Germline V CDR1 and CDR2: MDHEN, SYDVKM. The germline V and J ends were trimmed by 6 bases and 10 bases, with 19 bases remaining between them. The CDR3 covers 14 residues. The whole variable domain, remainder taken from reference TRBV28 and TRBJ1-5, is DVKVTQSSRYLVKRTGEKVFLECVQDMDHENMFWYRQDPGLGLRLIYFSYDVKMKEKGDIPEGYSVSREKKERFSLILESASTNQTSMYLCASSVTTGFEPQHFGDGTRLSIL.

The chain employs TRBV4-3 and TRBJ2-3; 7 bases are a match to TRBD2. CDR1 is LGHNA and CDR2 is YSLEER in the germline V gene. This CDR3 contains 16 residues. The ends lost 0 bases at V and 2 bases at J; junction bases unmatched: 5. As DNA, the CDR3 is TGCGCCAGCAGCCAAGAGGCTAGCGGTTACACAGATACGCAGTATTTT. Translation: CASSQEASGYTDTQYF.